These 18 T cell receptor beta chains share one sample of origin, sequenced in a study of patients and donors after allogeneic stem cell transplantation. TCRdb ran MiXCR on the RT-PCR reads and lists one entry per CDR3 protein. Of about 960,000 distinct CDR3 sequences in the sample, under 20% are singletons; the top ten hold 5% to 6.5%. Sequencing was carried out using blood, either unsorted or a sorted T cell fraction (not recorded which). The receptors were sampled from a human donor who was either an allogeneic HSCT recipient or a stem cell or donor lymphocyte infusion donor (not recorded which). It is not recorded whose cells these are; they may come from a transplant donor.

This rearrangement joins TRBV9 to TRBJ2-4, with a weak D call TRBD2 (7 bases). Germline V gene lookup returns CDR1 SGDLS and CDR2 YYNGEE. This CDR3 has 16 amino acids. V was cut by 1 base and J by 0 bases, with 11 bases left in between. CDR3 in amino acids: CASSVSGGQAKNIQYF. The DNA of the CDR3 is TGTGCCAGCAGCGTATCGGGGGGCCAAGCCAAAAACATTCAGTACTTC.

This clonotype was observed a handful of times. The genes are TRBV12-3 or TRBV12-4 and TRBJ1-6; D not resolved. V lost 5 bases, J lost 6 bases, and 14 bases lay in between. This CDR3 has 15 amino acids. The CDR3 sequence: CASSLRRVGNSPLHF. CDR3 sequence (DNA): TGTGCCAGCAGTCTTAGACGGGTCGGTAATTCACCCCTCCACTTT.

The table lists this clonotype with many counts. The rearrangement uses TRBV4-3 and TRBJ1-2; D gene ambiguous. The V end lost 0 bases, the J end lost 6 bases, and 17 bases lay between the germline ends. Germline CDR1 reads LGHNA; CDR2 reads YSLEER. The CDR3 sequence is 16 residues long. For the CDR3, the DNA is TGCGCCAGCAGCCAAGAATTGAAGTGGCTCGGGCATGGCTACACCTTC. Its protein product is CASSQELKWLGHGYTF.

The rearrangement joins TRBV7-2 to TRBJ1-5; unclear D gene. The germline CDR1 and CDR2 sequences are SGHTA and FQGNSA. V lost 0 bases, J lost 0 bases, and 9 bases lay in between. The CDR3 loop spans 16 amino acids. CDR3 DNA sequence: TGTGCCAGCAGCTTAGCGGAGGGATATAGCAATCAGCCCCAGCATTTT. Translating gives CASSLAEGYSNQPQHF.

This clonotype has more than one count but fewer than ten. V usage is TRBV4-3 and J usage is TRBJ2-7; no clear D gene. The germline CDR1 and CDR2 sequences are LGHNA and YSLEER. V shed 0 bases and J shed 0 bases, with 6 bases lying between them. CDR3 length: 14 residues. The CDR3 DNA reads TGCGCCAGCAGCCAAGATTTGAACTCCTACGAGCAGTACTTC. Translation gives CASSQDLNSYEQYF.

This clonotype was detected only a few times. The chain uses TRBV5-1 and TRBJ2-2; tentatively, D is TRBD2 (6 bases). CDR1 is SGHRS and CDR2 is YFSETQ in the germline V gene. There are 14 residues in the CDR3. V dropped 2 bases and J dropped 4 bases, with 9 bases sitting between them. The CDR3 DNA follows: TGCGCCAGCAGCTTTGGGGGACTCACCGGGGAGCTGTTTTTT. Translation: CASSFGGLTGELFF.

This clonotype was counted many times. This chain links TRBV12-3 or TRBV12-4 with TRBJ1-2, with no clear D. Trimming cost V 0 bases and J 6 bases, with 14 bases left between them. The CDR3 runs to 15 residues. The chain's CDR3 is CASSLAAGSKDGYTF. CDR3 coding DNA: TGTGCCAGCAGTTTAGCGGCGGGGTCTAAGGATGGCTACACCTTC.

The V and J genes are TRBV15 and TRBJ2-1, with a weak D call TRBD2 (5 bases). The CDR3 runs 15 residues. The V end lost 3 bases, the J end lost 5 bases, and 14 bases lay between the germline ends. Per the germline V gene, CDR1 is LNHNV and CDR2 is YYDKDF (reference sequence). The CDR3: CATSSLLYGDNEQFF. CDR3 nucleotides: TGTGCCACCAGCAGTCTCCTGTACGGGGACAATGAGCAGTTCTTC.

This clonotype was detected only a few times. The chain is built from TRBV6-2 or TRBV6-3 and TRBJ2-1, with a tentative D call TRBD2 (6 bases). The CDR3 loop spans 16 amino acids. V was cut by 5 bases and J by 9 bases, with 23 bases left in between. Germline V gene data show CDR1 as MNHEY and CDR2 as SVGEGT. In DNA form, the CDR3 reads TGTGCCAGCAGTCCTGGGACTCCTAACCTTCCCGTTGAGCAGTTCTTC. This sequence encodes CASSPGTPNLPVEQFF.

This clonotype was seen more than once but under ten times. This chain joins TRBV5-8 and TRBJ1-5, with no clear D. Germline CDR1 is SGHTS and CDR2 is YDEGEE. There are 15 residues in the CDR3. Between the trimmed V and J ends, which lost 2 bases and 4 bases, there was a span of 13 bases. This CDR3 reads CASSLSFGANQPQHF. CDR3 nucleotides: TGTGCCAGCAGCTTATCTTTTGGAGCAAATCAGCCCCAGCATTTT. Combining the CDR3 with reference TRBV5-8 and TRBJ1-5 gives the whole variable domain EAGVTQSPTHLIKTRGQQATLRCSPISGHTSVYWYQQALGLGLQFLLWYDEGEERNRGNFPPRFSGRQFPNYSSELNVNALELEDSALYLCASSLSFGANQPQHFGDGTRLSIL.

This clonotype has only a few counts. The CDR3 is CASSLTSGAGYEQYF. The CDR3 DNA reads TGTGCCAGCAGCTTAACCTCAGGGGCTGGGTACGAGCAGTACTTC. The chain couples TRBV7-3 to TRBJ2-7; tentatively, D is TRBD1 (6 bases). Between the trimmed V and J ends, which lost 0 bases and 4 bases, there was a span of 13 bases. The CDR3 totals 15 residues. Germline V gene data show CDR1 as SGHTA and CDR2 as FQGTGA.

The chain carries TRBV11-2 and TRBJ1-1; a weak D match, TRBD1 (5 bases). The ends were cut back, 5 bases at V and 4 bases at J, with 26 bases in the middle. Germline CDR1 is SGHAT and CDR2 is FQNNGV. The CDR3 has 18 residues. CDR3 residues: CASSHGRGFGGKTTEAFF. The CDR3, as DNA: TGTGCCAGCAGCCATGGGCGTGGTTTCGGGGGAAAGACCACTGAAGCTTTCTTT.

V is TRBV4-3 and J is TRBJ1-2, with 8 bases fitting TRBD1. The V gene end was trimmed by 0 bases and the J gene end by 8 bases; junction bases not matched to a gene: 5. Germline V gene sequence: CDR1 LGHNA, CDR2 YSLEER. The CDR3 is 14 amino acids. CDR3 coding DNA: TGCGCCAGCAGCCAAGATCAGGGGGCGCGAGGCTACACCTTC. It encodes CASSQDQGARGYTF.

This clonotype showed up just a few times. The CDR3 reads CASSSSREASPLHF. The CDR3 nucleotides are TGTGCCAGCAGCTCGTCCAGGGAAGCTTCACCCCTCCACTTT. The chain joins TRBV6-1 to TRBJ1-6, with D possibly TRBD1 on 5 matching bases. Germline values: CDR1 MNHNS, CDR2 SASEGT. The V end was cut by 6 bases, the J end by 9 bases, with 15 bases between. The CDR3 is 14 amino acids.

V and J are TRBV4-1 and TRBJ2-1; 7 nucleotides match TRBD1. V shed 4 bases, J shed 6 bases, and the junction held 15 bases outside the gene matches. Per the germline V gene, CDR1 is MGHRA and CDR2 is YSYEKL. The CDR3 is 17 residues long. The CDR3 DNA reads TGCGCCAGCAGCCTCCTACAGGGGCGGACAACTCCCAATGAGCAGTTCTTC. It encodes CASSLLQGRTTPNEQFF.

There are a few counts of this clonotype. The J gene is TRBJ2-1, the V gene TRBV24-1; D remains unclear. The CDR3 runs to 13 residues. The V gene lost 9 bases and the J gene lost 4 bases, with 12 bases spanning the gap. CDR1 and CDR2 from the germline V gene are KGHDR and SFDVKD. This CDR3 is CATRAPAYNEQFF. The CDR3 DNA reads TGTGCCACCCGAGCCCCAGCTTACAATGAGCAGTTCTTC.

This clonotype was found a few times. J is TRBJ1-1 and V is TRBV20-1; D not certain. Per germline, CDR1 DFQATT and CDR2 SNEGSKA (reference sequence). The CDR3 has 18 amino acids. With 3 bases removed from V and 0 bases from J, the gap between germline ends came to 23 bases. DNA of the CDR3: TGCAGTGCTAGGGCCCGTCTGGGGAGGATTCCCATGAACACTGAAGCTTTCTTT. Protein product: CSARARLGRIPMNTEAFF.

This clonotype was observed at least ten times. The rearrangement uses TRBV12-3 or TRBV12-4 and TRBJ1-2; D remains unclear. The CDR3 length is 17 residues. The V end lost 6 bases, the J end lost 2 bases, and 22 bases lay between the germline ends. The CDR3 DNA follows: TGTGCCAGCAGACCGAGTCTTGATCCTCGGAGAAACTATGGCTACACCTTC. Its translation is CASRPSLDPRRNYGYTF.